This TCR beta chain was documented in a study of response to subunit inactivated influenza vaccine. Study observations and caveats: Researchers suggested that each seasonal influenza vaccination recruits few new T cells.

Each CDR3 protein is one row after TCRdb ran MiXCR on the RT-PCR reads. The sample holds 650,000 to 800,000 distinct CDR3 sequences, around 13% seen once. To note about this clonotype: Its antigen is as yet unknown.

V lost 4 bases, J lost 2 bases, and 9 bases lay in between. The germline V gene has CDR1 MNHEY and CDR2 SMNVEV (reference sequence). The CDR3 spans 13 residues. This chain links TRBV27 with TRBJ2-7; D unclear. This clonotype originated in a man between 50 and 59 years old who received an inactivated influenza vaccine. Sequences were derived from PBMCs from blood, sampled 14 days before vaccination. In nucleotides, the CDR3 is TGTGCCAGCAGTTCAGGTTCTCCCTACGAGCAGTACTTC. It encodes CASSSGSPYEQYF.